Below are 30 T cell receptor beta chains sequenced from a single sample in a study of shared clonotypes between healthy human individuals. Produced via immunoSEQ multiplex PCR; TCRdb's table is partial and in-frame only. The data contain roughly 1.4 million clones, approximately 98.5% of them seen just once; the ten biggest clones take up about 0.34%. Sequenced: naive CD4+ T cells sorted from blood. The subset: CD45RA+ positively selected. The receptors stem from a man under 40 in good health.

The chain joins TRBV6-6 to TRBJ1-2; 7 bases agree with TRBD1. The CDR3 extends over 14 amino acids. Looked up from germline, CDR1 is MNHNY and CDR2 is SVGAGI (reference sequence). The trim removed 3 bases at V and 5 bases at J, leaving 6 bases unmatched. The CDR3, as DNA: TGTGCCAGCAGTTATGACAGGGAGGGATATGGCTACACCTTC. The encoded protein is CASSYDREGYGYTF.

CDR3 protein: CASSRGRGYETQYF. The CDR3 bases are TGTGCCAGCAGCCGCGGTAGGGGGTATGAGACCCAGTACTTC. This rearrangement joins TRBV7-8 to TRBJ2-5; D may be TRBD1 (6 bases). Trimming cost V 5 bases and J 5 bases, with 15 bases left between them. Germline V gene data show CDR1 as SGHVS and CDR2 as FQNEAQ. The CDR3 length is 14 residues.

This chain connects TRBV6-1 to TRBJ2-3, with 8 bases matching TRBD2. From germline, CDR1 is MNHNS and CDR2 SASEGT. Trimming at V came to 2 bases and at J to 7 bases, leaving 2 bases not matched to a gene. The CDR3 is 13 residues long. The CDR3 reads CASSERLANTQYF. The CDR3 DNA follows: TGTGCCAGCAGTGAAAGACTAGCGAATACGCAGTATTTT.

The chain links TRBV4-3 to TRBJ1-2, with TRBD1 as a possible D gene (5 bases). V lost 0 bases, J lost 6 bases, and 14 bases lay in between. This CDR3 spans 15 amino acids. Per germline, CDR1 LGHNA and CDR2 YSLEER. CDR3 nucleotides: TGCGCCAGCAGCCAAGATCAGGGCAGGGAGGATGGCTACACCTTC. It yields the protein CASSQDQGREDGYTF.

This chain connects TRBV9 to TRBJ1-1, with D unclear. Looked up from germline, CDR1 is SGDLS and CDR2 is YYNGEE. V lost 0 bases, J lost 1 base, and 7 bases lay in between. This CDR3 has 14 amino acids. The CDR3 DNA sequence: TGTGCCAGCAGCGTAGAGATAGAGAACACTGAAGCTTTCTTT. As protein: CASSVEIENTEAFF.

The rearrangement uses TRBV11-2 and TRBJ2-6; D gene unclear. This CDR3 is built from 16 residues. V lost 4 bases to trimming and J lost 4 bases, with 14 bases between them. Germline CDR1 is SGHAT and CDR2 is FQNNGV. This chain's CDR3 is CASSSPEVAGANVLTF. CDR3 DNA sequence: TGTGCCAGCAGCTCTCCAGAAGTAGCCGGGGCCAACGTCCTGACTTTC.

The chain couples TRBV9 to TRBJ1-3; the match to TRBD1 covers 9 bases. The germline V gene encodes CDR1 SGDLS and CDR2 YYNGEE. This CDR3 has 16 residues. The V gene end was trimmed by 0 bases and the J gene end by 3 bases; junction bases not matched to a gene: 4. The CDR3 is CASSVAQGARGNTIYF. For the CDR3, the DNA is TGTGCCAGCAGCGTAGCACAGGGGGCGCGTGGAAACACCATATATTTT. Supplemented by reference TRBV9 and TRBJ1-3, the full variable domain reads DSGVTQTPKHLITATGQRVTLRCSPRSGDLSVYWYQQSLDQGLQFLIQYYNGEERAKGNILERFSAQQFPDLHSELNLSSLELGDSALYFCASSVAQGARGNTIYFGEGSWLTVV.

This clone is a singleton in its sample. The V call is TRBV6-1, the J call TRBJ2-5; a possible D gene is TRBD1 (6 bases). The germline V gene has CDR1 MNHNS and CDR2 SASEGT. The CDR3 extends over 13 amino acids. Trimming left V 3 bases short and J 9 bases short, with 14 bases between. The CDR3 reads CASSDRGPGSQYF. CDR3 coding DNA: TGTGCCAGCAGTGACAGGGGTCCGGGGTCCCAGTACTTC.

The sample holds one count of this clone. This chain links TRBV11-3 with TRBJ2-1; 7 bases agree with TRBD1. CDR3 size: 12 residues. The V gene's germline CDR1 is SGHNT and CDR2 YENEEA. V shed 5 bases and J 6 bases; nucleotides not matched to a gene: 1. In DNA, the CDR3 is TGTGCCAGCAGCCCAGGGGGCAATGAGCAGTTCTTC. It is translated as CASSPGGNEQFF.

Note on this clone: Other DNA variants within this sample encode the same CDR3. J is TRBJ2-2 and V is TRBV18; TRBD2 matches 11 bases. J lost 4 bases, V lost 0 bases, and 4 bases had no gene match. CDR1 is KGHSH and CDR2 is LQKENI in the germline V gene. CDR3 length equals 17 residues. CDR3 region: CASSPPGLAGVTGELFF. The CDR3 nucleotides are TGTGCCAGCTCACCACCCGGACTAGCGGGTGTCACCGGGGAGCTGTTTTTT.

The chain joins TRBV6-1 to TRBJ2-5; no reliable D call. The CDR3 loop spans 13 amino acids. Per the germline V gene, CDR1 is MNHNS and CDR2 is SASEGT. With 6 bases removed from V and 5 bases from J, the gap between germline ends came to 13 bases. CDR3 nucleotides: TGTGCCAGCAGACATGGGATCTGGGAGACCCAGTACTTC. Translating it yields CASRHGIWETQYF.

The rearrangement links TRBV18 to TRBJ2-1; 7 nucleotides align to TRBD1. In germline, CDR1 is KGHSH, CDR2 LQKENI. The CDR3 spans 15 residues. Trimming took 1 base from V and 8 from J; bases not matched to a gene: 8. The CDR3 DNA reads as TGTGCCAGCTCACCACTCTCGACAGGGAGCGATGAGCAGTTCTTC. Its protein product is CASSPLSTGSDEQFF.

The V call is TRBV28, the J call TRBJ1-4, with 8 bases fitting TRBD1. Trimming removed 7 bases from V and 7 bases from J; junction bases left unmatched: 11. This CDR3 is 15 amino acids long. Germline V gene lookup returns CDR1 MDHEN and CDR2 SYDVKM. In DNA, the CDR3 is TGTGCCAGCACCCCCCCCGGGACAGGAGGTGAAAAACTGTTTTTT. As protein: CASTPPGTGGEKLFF.

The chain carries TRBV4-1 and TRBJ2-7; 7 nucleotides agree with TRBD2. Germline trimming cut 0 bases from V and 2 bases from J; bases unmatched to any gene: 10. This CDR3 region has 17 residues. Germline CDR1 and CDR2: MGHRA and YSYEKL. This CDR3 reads CASSQDERPGGTYEQYF. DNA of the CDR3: TGCGCCAGCAGCCAAGACGAGAGGCCCGGGGGGACCTACGAGCAGTACTTC.

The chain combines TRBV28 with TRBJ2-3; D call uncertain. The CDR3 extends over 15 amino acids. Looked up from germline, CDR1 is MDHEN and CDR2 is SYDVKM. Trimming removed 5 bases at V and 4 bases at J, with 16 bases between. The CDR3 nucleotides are TGTGCCAGCAGTCCTCCAGGCCCGTCGGCAGATACGCAGTATTTT. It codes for CASSPPGPSADTQYF.

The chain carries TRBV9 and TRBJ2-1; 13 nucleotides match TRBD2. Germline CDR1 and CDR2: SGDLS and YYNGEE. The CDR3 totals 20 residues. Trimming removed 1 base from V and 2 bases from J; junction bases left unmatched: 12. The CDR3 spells CASSVLPGLAGVGPYNEQFF. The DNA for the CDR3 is TGTGCCAGCAGCGTACTACCCGGACTAGCGGGAGTTGGGCCCTACAATGAGCAGTTCTTC.

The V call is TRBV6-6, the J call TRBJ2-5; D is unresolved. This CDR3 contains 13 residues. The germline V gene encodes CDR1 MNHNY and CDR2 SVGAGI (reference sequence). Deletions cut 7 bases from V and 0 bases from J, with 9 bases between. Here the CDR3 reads CASTIRDQETQYF. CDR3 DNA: TGTGCCAGCACCATTCGGGACCAAGAGACCCAGTACTTC.

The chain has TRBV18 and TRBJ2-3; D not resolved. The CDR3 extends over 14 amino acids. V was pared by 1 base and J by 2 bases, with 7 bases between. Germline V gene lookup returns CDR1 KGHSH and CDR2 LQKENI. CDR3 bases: TGTGCCAGCTCACCACAGAGGCTCACAGATACGCAGTATTTT. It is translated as CASSPQRLTDTQYF. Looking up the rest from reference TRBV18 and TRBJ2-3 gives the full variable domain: NAGVMQNPRHLVRRRGQEARLRCSPMKGHSHVYWYRQLPEEGLKFMVYLQKENIIDESGMPKERFSAEFPKEGPSILRIQQVVRGDSAAYFCASSPQRLTDTQYFGPGTRLTVL.

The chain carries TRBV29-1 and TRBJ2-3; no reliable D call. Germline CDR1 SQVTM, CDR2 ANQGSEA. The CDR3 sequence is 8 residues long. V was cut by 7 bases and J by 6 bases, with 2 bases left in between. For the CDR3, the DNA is TGCAGCGCTGATACGCAGTATTTT. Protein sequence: CSADTQYF.

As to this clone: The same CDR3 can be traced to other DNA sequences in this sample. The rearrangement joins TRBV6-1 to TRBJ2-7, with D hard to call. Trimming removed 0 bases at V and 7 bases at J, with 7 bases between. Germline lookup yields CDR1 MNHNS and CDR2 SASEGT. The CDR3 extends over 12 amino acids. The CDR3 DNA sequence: TGTGCCAGCAGTGAAGCCGGTAGGGAGCAGTACTTC. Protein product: CASSEAGREQYF.

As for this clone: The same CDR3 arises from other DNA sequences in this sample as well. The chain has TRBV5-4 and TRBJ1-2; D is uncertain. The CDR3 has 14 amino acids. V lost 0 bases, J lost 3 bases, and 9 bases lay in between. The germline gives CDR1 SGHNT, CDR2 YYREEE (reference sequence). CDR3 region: CASSLGADYYGYTF. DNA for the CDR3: TGTGCCAGCAGCTTGGGGGCGGACTACTATGGCTACACCTTC.

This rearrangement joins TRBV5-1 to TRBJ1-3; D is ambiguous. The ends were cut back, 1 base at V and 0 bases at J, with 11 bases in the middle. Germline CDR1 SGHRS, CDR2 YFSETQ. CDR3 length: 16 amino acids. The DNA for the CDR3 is TGCGCCAGCAGCTTGAACACAGAGAGCTCTGGAAACACCATATATTTT. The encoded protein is CASSLNTESSGNTIYF.

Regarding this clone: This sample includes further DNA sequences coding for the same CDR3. The CDR3 is CASSSNYGYTF. CDR3 in DNA: TGTGCCAGCAGTTCGAATTATGGCTACACCTTC. This chain joins TRBV28 and TRBJ1-2; D is undetermined. The CDR3 sequence is 11 residues long. The V gene lost 4 bases and the J gene lost 5 bases, with 5 bases spanning the gap. Germline V gives CDR1 MDHEN, CDR2 SYDVKM.

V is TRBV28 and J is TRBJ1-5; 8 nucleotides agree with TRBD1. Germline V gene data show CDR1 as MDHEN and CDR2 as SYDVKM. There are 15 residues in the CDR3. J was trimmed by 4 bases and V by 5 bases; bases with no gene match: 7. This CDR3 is CASSETGEWNQPQHF. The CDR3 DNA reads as TGTGCCAGCAGTGAGACAGGGGAATGGAATCAGCCCCAGCATTTT.

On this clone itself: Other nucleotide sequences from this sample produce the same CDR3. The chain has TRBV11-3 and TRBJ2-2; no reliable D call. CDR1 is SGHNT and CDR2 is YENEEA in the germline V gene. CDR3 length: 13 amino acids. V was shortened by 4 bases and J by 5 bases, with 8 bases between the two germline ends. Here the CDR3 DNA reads TGTGCCAGCAGCTCCCGAGCTACCGGGGAGCTGTTTTTT. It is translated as CASSSRATGELFF.

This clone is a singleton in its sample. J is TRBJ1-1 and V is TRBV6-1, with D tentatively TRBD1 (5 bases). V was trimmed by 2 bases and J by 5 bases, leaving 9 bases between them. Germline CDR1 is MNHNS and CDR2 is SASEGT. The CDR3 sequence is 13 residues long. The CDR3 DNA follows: TGTGCCAGCAGTGAACCGGGGGTGACTGAAGCTTTCTTT. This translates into CASSEPGVTEAFF.

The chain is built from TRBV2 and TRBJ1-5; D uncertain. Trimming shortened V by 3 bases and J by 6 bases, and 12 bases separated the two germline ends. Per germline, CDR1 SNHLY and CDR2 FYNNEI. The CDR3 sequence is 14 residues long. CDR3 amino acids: CASSEEMGPQPQHF. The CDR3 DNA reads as TGTGCCAGCAGTGAGGAGATGGGCCCTCAGCCCCAGCATTTT.

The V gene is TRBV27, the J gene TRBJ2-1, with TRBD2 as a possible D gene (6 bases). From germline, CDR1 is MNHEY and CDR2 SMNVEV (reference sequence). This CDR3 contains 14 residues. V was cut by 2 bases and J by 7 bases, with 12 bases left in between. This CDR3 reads CASSLVGRGNEQFF. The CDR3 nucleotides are TGTGCCAGCAGTTTAGTCGGGAGAGGGAATGAGCAGTTCTTC.

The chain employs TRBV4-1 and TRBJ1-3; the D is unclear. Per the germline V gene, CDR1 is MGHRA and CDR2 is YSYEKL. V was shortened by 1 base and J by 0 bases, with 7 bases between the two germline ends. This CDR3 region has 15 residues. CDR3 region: CASSQGDSSGNTIYF. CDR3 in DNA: TGCGCCAGCAGCCAAGGCGACTCCTCTGGAAACACCATATATTTT.

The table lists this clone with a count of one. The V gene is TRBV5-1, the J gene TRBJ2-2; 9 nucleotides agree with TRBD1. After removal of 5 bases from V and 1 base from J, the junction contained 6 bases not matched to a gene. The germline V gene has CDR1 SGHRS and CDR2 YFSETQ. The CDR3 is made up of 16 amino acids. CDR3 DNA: TGCGCCAGCAGTCAGACAGGGGGAGTGAACACCGGGGAGCTGTTTTTT. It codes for CASSQTGGVNTGELFF.